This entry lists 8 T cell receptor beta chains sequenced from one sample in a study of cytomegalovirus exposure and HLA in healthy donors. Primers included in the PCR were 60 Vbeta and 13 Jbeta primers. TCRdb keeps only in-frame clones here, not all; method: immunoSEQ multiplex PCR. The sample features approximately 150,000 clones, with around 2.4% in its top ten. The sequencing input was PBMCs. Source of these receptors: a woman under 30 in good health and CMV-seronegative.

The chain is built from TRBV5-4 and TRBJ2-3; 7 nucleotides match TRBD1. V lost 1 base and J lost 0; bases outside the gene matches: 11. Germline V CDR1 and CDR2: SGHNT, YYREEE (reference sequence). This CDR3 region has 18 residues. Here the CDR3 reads CASSLQGVVGGSTDTQYF. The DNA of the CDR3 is TGTGCCAGCAGCTTGCAGGGGGTAGTCGGCGGAAGCACAGATACGCAGTATTTT. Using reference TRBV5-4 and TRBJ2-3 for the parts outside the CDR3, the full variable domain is ETGVTQSPTHLIKTRGQQVTLRCSSQSGHNTVSWYQQALGQGPQFIFQYYREEENGRGNFPPRFSGLQFPNYSSELNVNALELDDSALYLCASSLQGVVGGSTDTQYFGPGTRLTVL.

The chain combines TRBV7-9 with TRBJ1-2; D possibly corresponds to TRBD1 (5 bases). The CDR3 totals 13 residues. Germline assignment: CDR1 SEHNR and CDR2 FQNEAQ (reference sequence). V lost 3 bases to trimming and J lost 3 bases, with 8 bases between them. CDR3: CASSFLGDYGYTF. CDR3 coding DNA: TGTGCCAGCAGCTTTCTAGGGGACTATGGCTACACCTTC.

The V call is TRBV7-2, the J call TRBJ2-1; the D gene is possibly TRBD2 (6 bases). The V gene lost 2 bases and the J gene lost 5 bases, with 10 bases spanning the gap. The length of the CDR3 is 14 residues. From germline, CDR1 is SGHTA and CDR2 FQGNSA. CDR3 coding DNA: TGTGCCAGCAGCTTATTACTAGCAAACAATGAGCAGTTCTTC. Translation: CASSLLLANNEQFF. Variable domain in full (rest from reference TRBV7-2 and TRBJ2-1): GAGVSQSPSNKVTEKGKDVELRCDPISGHTALYWYRQSLGQGLEFLIYFQGNSAPDKSGLPSDRFSAERTGGSVSTLTIQRTQQEDSAVYLCASSLLLANNEQFFGPGTRLTVL.

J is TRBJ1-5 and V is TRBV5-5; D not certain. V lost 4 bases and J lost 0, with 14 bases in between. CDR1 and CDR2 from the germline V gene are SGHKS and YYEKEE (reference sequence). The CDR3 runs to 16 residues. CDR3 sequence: CASSTAVGLSNQPQHF. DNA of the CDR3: TGTGCCAGCAGCACGGCTGTGGGCCTTAGCAATCAGCCCCAGCATTTT.

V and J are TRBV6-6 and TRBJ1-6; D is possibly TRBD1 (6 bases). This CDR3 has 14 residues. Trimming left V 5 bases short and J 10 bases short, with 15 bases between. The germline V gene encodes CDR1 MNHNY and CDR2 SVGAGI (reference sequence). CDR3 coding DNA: TGTGCCAGCAGTCTGGGACACCAGGACTCACCCCTCCACTTT. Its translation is CASSLGHQDSPLHF.

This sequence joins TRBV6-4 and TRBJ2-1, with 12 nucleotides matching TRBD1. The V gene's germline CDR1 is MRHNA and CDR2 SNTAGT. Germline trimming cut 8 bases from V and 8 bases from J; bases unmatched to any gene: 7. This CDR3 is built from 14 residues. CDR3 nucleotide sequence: TGTGCCAGCTCTACCGGGACAGGGGGCCATGAGCAGTTCTTC. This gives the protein CASSTGTGGHEQFF.

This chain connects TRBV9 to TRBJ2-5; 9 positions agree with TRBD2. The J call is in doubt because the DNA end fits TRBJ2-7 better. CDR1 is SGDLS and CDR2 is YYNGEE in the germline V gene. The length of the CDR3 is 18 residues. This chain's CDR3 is CASSVAQYEVAGAHEQYF. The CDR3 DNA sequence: TGTGCCAGCAGCGTAGCCCAATATGAGGTAGCGGGAGCCCACGAGCAGTACTTC.

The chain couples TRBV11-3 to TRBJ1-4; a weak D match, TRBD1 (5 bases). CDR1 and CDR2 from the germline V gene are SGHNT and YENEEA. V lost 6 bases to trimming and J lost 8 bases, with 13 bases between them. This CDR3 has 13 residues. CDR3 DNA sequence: TGTGCCAGCAGTACGACGGCAGGGGAAAAACTGTTTTTT. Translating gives CASSTTAGEKLFF. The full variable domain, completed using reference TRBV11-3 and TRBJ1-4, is EAGVVQSPRYKIIEKKQPVAFWCNPISGHNTLYWYLQNLGQGPELLIRYENEEAVDDSQLPKDRFSAERLKGVDSTLKIQPAELGDSAVYLCASSTTAGEKLFFGSGTQLSVL.